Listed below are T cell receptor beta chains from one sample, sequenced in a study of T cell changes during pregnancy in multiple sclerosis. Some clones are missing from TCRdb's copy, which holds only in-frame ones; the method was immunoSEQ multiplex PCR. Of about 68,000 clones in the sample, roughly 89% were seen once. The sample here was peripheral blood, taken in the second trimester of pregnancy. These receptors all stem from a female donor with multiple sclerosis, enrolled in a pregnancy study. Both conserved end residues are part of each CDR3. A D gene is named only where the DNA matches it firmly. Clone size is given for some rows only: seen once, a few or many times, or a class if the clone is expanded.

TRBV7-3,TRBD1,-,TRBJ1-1,CASSSSGQRNTEAFF,TGTGCCAGCAGCTCTTCGGGACAGAGGAACACTGAAGCTTTCTTT
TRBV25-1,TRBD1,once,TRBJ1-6,CASSEFGTGPSPLHF,TGTGCCAGCAGTGAATTTGGGACAGGCCCTTCACCCCTCCACTTT
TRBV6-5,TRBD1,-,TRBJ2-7,CASSYSEAGGYEQYF,TGTGCCAGCAGTTACTCAGAGGCAGGGGGCTACGAGCAGTACTTC
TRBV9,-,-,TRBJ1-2,CASSVEAGRVYGYTF,TGTGCCAGCAGCGTAGAGGCAGGGAGGGTCTATGGCTACACCTTC
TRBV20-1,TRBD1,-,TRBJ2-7,CSARQGYEQYF,TGCAGTGCGCGACAGGGCTACGAGCAGTACTTC
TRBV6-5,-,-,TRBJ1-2,CASSYSAANGYTF,TGTGCCAGCAGTTACTCTGCGGCCAATGGCTACACCTTC
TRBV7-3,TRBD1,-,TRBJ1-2,CASSSGTGHGYTF,TGTGCCAGCAGCTCCGGGACAGGACATGGCTACACCTTC
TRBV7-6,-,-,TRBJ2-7,CASSLGARNEQYF,TGTGCCAGCAGCTTAGGGGCCAGAAACGAGCAGTACTTC
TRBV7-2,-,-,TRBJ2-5,CASNNRLETQYF,TGTGCCAGCAACAACCGCCTTGAGACCCAGTACTTC
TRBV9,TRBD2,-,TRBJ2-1,CASSVQSGGVNEQFF,TGTGCCAGCAGCGTACAAAGCGGGGGGGTGAATGAGCAGTTCTTC
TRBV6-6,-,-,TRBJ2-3,CASMQGTDTQYF,TGTGCCAGCATGCAGGGCACAGATACGCAGTATTTT
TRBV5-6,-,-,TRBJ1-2,CASSSSQGAGYTF,TGTGCCAGCAGCTCTTCCCAAGGGGCTGGCTACACCTTC
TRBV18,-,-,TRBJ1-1,CASSPLAGDTEAFF,TGTGCCAGCTCACCTCTAGCAGGGGACACTGAAGCTTTCTTT
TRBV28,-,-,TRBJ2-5,CASSLGGRGSQETQYF,TGTGCCAGCAGTTTGGGGGGCAGGGGGAGCCAAGAGACCCAGTACTTC
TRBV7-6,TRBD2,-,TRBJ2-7,CASSFSGRGGPSYEQYF,TGTGCCAGCAGCTTCTCCGGCCGGGGGGGCCCCTCCTACGAGCAGTACTTC
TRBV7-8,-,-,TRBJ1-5,CASSFDPVSGPQHF,TGTGCCAGCAGCTTCGACCCCGTATCAGGCCCCCAGCATTTT
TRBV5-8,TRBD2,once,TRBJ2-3,CASSLGTSGARDTQYF,TGTGCCAGCAGCTTGGGGACTAGCGGGGCTAGAGATACGCAGTATTTT
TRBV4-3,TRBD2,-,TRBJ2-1,CASSQGLAGGRDEQFF,TGCGCCAGCAGCCAAGGACTAGCGGGGGGGCGAGATGAGCAGTTCTTC
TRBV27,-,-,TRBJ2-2,CASSLGRVNTGELFF,TGTGCCAGCAGTTTAGGCAGGGTGAACACCGGGGAGCTGTTTTTT
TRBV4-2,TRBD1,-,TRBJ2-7,CASSQDRQGSSYEQYF,TGTGCCAGCAGCCAAGATCGACAGGGGAGCTCCTACGAGCAGTACTTC